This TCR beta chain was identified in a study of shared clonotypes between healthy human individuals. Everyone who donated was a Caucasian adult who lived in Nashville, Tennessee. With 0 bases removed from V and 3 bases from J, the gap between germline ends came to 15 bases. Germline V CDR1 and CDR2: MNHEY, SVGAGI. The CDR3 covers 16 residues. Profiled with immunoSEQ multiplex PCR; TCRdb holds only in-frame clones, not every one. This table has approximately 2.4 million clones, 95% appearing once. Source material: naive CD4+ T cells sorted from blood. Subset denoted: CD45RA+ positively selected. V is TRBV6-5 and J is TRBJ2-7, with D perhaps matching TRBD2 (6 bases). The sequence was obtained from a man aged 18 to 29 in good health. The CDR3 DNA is TGTGCCAGCAGTTACTCTGGGGGGAGTAGTAGCTACGAGCAGTACTTC. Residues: CASSYSGGSSSYEQYF.